This TCR beta chain stems from a study of blood T cells in healthy people across ages. Study-wide results and limits: Percentage of naive T cells showed a strong correlation with TCR beta diversity. Older age went with lower TCR beta diversity per million T cells, in a roughly linear way.

A word on this clonotype: Its cognate antigen is unknown. A much larger clone lies a single base off, so this may be a read error.

Through a sample-barcoded 5' primer and a J-beta primer mix, a second PCR was run for roughly 7 to 11 cycles. Every sample produced at least 3 million CDR3-containing paired-end reads. TCRdb independently ran MiXCR on the 5' RACE reads; one entry per CDR3 protein. This table has around 1,500,000 distinct CDR3 sequences, roughly 28% appearing once. The germline CDR1 and CDR2 sequences are SGHVS and FQNEAQ. This CDR3 comprises 14 residues. The ends were cut back, 1 base at V and 0 bases at J, with 7 bases in the middle. Peripheral blood was drawn, 7.5 to 10 milliliters per donor. This chain connects TRBV7-8 to TRBJ2-7; unclear D gene. Sequenced material: blood. The TCR comes from a woman aged 25 to 39 in good health. CDR3 protein: CASSLVWSSYEQYF. Here the CDR3 DNA reads TGTGCCAGCAGCTTAGTTTGGAGCTCCTACGAGCAGTACTTC.